This TCR beta chain appears in the sequencing data of a study of blood T cell repertoires in COVID-19. Study as a whole: PBMCs, B-cell-depleted T cells, or T cells provided the cDNA or gDNA that made up the material.

Under the authors' procedure: Estimates of nucleated cell counts were drawn from the amplification of reference gene primers. Profiled with immunoSEQ multiplex PCR; TCRdb holds only in-frame clones, not every one. D and trimming were read from the DNA, whereas the V and J calls and clone size are those reported in that table. Among about 270,000 clones listed, 80% to 90% were seen once. CDR3 length: 14 residues. The V end was cut by 6 bases, the J end by 5 bases, with 13 bases between. Per the germline V gene, CDR1 is SGHNT and CDR2 is YENEEA. Participant ages covered about 18 to 89 years across about two dozen US areas. Cohort 3 recovered donors had two negative PCRs, clearance, or symptom resolution.

Specimen: PBMCs or T cells enriched from blood (not recorded which). The sequence came from a woman younger than 35 who had recovered from COVID-19. The chain combines TRBV11-3 with TRBJ2-2, with D possibly matching TRBD2 (5 bases). In nucleotides, the CDR3 is TGTGCCAGCAGTTTGGGGAGTGAGACCGGGGAGCTGTTTTTT. Its protein is CASSLGSETGELFF.